This T cell receptor beta chain was identified in a study of shared clonotypes between healthy human individuals. Overall study results and limits: Generation probability values for non-shared clonotypes were lower than those for clonotypes shared by all four donors. Clonotype sharing among donors was thought likely to change with sequencing depth.

A note on this clone: Its antigen is unknown.

Each subset's genomic DNA was shared equally among a number of immunoSEQ plates. Replicate PCRs run on sorted subsets employed around 200 ng DNA, 30,000 to 35,000 T cell genomes. Sequencing used immunoSEQ multiplex PCR; TCRdb keeps in-frame clones, though not all of them. The table has some 2.1 million clones, around 95% seen once; the top ten hold 0.1% to 0.15%. This CDR3 is built from 15 residues. With 6 bases clipped from V and 5 bases from J, the junction kept 7 bases outside the gene matches. Germline CDR1 reads MNHNS; CDR2 reads SASEGT. What was sequenced was naive CD4+ T cells sorted from blood. This sample's subset: CD45RA+ positively selected. The sequence was collected from a man aged 18 to 30 in good health. V and J are TRBV6-1 and TRBJ1-6; 7 bases fit TRBD1. The DNA of the CDR3 is TGTGCCAGCAGACTGACAGGGCTAAATAATTCACCCCTCCACTTT. Translated: CASRLTGLNNSPLHF.